One T cell receptor (beta chain) is described in this entry. This CDR3 comprises 13 residues. CDR1 is SGHDN, CDR2 FVKESK, per germline. V lost 3 bases to trimming and J lost 4 bases, with 9 bases between them. The data were taken from a study of PD-1 blockade in mismatch repair-deficient tumors. Sequenced by immunoSEQ multiplex PCR; TCRdb stores in-frame clones only, minus some. Here the sample spans tens of thousands of clones, around four fifths being singletons. Material: peripheral blood, obtained 2 weeks after starting pembrolizumab. The receptor was derived from an adult with mismatch repair-deficient cancer. V gene TRBV14 combines with J gene TRBJ2-5, with D possibly being TRBD2 (7 bases). CDR3 bases: TGTGCCAGCAGCCAGCGGGGGCGAGAGACCCAGTACTTC. The encoded protein is CASSQRGRETQYF.